Here is one T cell receptor beta chain with its context. The antigen remains undetermined. Per the authors' pipeline: Filtering differed for immunoSEQ, which gave only junction sequences without quality scores. Repertoires were generated with immunoSEQ multiplex PCR, while TCRdb's copy carries only in-frame clones and drops some. The V and J calls and clone size come from that table; D and trimming were worked out from the DNA. This sample has approximately 1.9 million clones, with roughly 93% found just once. Naive CD8 cells, CD45RO-negative and positively selected for CCR7, excluded terminally differentiated effector memory CD45RA+ cells. These data originate in a study of shared clonotypes between healthy human individuals. Study details: Donor ages ranged 18 to 49 years: a couple of women, a few men. Every donor yielded three CD4 naive, three CD4 memory, two CD8 naive and one CD8 memory plate.

This CDR3 has 16 amino acids. Trimming took off 2 bases at V and 3 bases at J, with 17 bases between the two ends. Germline loops: CDR1 MNHEY, CDR2 SVGAGI. The study's findings and limits: Compared with clonotypes that all four donors shared, non-shared clonotypes had lower generation probabilities.

The chain employs TRBV6-5 and TRBJ2-7; D unresolved. This TCR came from a man aged 18-30 years in good health. Some clones in this sample may be carry-over from other donors' samples. The sample consisted of naive CD8+ T cells from PBMCs. The CDR3: CASSYDGRFSSYEQYF. The CDR3 DNA reads TGTGCCAGCAGTTACGACGGACGCTTTAGTAGCTACGAGCAGTACTTC.